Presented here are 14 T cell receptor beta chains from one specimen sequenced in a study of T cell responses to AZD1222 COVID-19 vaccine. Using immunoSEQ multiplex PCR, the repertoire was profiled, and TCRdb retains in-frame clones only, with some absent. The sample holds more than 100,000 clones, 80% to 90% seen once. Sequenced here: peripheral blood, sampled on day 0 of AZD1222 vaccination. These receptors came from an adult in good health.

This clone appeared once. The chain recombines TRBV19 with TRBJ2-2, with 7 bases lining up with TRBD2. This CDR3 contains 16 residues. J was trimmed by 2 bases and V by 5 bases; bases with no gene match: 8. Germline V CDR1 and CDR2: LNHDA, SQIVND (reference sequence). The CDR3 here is CASSASGTINTGELFF. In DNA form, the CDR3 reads TGTGCCAGTAGTGCCTCCGGGACTATTAACACCGGGGAGCTGTTTTTT. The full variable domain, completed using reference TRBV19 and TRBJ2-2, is DGGITQSPKYLFRKEGQNVTLSCEQNLNHDAMYWYRQDPGQGLRLIYYSQIVNDFQKGDIAEGYSVSREKKESFPLTVTSAQKNPTAFYLCASSASGTINTGELFFGEGSRLTVL.

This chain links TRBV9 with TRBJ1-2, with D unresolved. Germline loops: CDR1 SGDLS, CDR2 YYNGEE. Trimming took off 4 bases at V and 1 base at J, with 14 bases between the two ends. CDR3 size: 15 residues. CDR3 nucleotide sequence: TGTGCCAGCAGCCAAGGTGAGGGCCGTAACTATGGCTACACCTTC. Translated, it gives CASSQGEGRNYGYTF.

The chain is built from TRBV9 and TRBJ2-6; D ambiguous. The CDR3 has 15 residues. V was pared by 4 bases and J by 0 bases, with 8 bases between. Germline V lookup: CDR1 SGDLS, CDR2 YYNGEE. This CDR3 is CASSSGLSGANVLTF. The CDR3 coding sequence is TGTGCCAGCAGCTCCGGTCTCTCTGGGGCCAACGTCCTGACTTTC.

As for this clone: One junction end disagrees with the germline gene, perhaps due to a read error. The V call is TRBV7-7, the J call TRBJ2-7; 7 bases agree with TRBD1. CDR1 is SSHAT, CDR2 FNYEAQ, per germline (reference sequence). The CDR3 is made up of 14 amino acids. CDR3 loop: CASSLAHRGYEQYF. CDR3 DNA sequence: TGTGCTAGCAGCTTAGCGCACAGGGGCTACGAGCAGTACTTC.

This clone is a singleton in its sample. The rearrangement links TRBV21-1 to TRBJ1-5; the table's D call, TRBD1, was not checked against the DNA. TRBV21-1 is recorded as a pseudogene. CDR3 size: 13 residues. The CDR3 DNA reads TGTGCCAGCAGACAGGGGGCCGACAATCCCCAGCATTTT. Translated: CASRQGADNPQHF.

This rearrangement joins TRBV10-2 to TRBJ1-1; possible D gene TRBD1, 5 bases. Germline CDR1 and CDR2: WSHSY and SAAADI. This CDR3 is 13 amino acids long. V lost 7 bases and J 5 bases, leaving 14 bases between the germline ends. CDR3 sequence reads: CASKRAGQTEAFF. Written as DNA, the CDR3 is TGCGCCAGCAAGCGGGCGGGGCAGACTGAAGCTTTCTTT.

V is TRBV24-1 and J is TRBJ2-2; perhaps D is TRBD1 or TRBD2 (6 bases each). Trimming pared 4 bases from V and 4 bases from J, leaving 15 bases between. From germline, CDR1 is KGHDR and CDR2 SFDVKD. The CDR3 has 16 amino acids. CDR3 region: CATSDPVGGSTGELFF. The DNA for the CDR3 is TGTGCCACCAGTGACCCGGTAGGGGGGAGCACCGGGGAGCTGTTTTTT.

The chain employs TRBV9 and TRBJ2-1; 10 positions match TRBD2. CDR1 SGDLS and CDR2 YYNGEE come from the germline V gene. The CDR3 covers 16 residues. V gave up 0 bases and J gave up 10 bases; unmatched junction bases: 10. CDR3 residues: CASSVAGLAAPGEQFF. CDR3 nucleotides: TGTGCCAGCAGCGTAGCAGGACTAGCGGCCCCAGGGGAGCAGTTCTTC. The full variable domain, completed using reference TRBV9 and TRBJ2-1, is DSGVTQTPKHLITATGQRVTLRCSPRSGDLSVYWYQQSLDQGLQFLIQYYNGEERAKGNILERFSAQQFPDLHSELNLSSLELGDSALYFCASSVAGLAAPGEQFFGPGTRLTVL.

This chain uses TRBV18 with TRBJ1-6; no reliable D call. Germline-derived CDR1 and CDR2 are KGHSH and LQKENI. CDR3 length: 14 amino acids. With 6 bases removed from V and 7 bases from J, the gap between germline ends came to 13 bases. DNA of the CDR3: TGTGCCAGCTCCGCCCGGGAGAACAATTCACCCCTCCACTTT. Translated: CASSARENNSPLHF. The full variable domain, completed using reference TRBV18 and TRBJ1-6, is NAGVMQNPRHLVRRRGQEARLRCSPMKGHSHVYWYRQLPEEGLKFMVYLQKENIIDESGMPKERFSAEFPKEGPSILRIQQVVRGDSAAYFCASSARENNSPLHFGNGTRLTVT.

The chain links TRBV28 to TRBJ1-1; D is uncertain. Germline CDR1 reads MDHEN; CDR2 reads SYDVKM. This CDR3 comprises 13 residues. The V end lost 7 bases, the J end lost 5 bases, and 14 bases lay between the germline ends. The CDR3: CASTPWARTEAFF. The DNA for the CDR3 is TGTGCCAGCACCCCCTGGGCACGGACTGAAGCTTTCTTT.

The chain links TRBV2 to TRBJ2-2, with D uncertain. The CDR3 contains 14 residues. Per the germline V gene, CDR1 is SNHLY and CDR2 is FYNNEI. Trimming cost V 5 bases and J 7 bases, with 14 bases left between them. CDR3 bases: TGTGCCAGCAGTTTGGTGAGAGTCGGCGGGGAGCTGTTTTTT. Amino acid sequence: CASSLVRVGGELFF.

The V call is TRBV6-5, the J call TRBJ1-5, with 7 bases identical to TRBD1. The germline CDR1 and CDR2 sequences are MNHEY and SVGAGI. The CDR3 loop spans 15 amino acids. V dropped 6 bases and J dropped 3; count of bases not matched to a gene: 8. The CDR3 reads CASSSRGGFNQPQHF. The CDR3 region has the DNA TGTGCCAGCAGCTCAAGAGGGGGCTTCAATCAGCCCCAGCATTTT.

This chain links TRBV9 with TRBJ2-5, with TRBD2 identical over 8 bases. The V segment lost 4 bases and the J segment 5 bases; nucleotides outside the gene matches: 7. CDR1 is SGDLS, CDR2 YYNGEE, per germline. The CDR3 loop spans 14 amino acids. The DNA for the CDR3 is TGTGCCAGCAGCTGGAGAAGCGGGAGTGAGACCCAGTACTTC. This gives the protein CASSWRSGSETQYF.

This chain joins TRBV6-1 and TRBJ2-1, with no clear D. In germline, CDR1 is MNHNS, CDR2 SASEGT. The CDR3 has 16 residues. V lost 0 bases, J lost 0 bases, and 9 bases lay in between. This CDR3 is CASSEARRSSYNEQFF. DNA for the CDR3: TGTGCCAGCAGTGAAGCGCGGCGGAGCTCCTACAATGAGCAGTTCTTC.